These T cell receptor beta chains were read from a single sample in a study of shared clonotypes between healthy human individuals. The assay was immunoSEQ multiplex PCR, and TCRdb's table has in-frame clones only and misses some. Among about 2.3 million clones listed, just over 90% were seen once. The sample was naive CD4+ T cells from PBMCs. Every receptor here comes from a young man in good health. Some clones in this sample may be carry-over from other donors' samples. The CDR3 runs from the conserved cysteine through the conserved F or W. D genes are given only for firm matches. Clone size is stated in some rows and not others, as once, few, many or a class when expanded.

J,D,V,size,CDR3,DNA
TRBJ1-3,TRBD1,TRBV15,NA,CASGGTASLGNTIYF,TGTGCTTCAGGGGGGACAGCATCTCTGGGAAACACCATATATTTT
TRBJ2-5,TRBD2,TRBV7-7,NA,CASSPTSGRLYETQYF,TGTGCCAGCAGCCCGACTAGCGGGAGACTATATGAGACCCAGTACTTC
TRBJ1-4,NA,TRBV18,NA,CASSPLPGPTNEKLFF,TGTGCCAGCTCACCGCTTCCGGGACCAACTAATGAAAAACTGTTTTTT
TRBJ1-6,NA,TRBV25-1,NA,CASNSPLHF,TGTGCCTCGAATTCACCCCTCCACTTT
TRBJ2-3,TRBD2,TRBV7-6,NA,CASSLAAAGGSSDTQYF,TGTGCCAGCAGCTTAGCAGCGGCGGGAGGGAGCTCAGATACGCAGTATTTT
TRBJ2-1,TRBD1,TRBV18,once,CASSGGQPSYNEQFF,TGTGCCAGCTCAGGGGGACAGCCCTCCTACAATGAGCAGTTCTTC
TRBJ2-7,NA,TRBV11-2,NA,CASSSSHGPTYEQYF,TGTGCCAGCAGCTCCTCACATGGCCCTACCTACGAGCAGTACTTC
TRBJ2-2,TRBD2,TRBV5-1,NA,CASSTETSEVTGELFF,TGCGCCAGCAGCACAGAGACTAGCGAGGTCACCGGGGAGCTGTTTTTT
TRBJ2-2,TRBD2,TRBV19,NA,CASQAGGSFTGELFF,TGTGCCAGTCAAGCGGGAGGGTCCTTCACCGGGGAGCTGTTTTTT
TRBJ2-1,TRBD2,TRBV7-6,NA,CASSSSRTSGSYEQFF,TGTGCCAGCAGCTCTTCCAGGACTAGCGGGAGCTATGAGCAGTTCTTC
TRBJ2-2,TRBD1,TRBV5-1,NA,CASSLTGGVVGELFF,TGCGCCAGCAGCCTGACAGGGGGCGTCGTCGGGGAGCTGTTTTTT
TRBJ2-1,NA,TRBV28,NA,CASTGQGFSGGIYNEQFF,TGTGCCAGCACCGGACAGGGGTTTTCGGGAGGGATCTACAATGAGCAGTTCTTC
TRBJ2-7,TRBD1,TRBV9,NA,CASSPRGTGEYEQYF,TGTGCCAGCAGCCCCCGCGGGACAGGGGAATACGAGCAGTACTTC
TRBJ2-2,TRBD1,TRBV7-2,NA,CASRLGGQENTGELFF,TGTGCCAGCAGACTGGGGGGACAGGAGAACACCGGGGAGCTGTTTTTT
TRBJ1-2,NA,TRBV27,NA,CASGREQGNYGYTF,TGTGCCAGCGGCCGAGAACAGGGAAACTATGGCTACACCTTC
TRBJ2-2,NA,TRBV9,NA,CASSVVWRPRDGELFF,TGTGCCAGCAGCGTAGTGTGGCGACCCCGGGACGGGGAGCTGTTTTTT
TRBJ1-2,NA,TRBV7-2,NA,CASSLAGYGYTF,TGTGCCAGCAGCTTAGCGGGTTATGGCTACACCTTC
TRBJ1-4,TRBD1,TRBV30,few,CAHAPGQTIGKLFF,TGTGCCCACGCACCGGGACAGACTATAGGAAAACTGTTTTTT
TRBJ2-7,NA,TRBV21-1,NA,CASSCPGQVYEQYF,TGTGCCAGCAGCTGCCCGGGACAGGTCTACGAGCAGTACTTC
TRBJ1-1,NA,TRBV19,NA,CASRRRNTEAFF,TGTGCCAGTAGACGGAGGAACACTGAAGCTTTCTTT